This T cell receptor (beta chain) was recorded in a study of T cell responses to AZD1222 COVID-19 vaccine. Germline values: CDR1 LGHNA, CDR2 YSLEER. The CDR3 covers 14 residues. V lost 3 bases and J 12 bases, leaving 21 bases between the germline ends. This clone was seen more than once but under ten times. Clones were sequenced by immunoSEQ multiplex PCR, and TCRdb holds only the in-frame ones, with some missing. The table includes approximately 150,000 clones, 90% to 95% detected once. The genes are TRBV4-3 and TRBJ2-7, with D possibly being TRBD1 (5 bases). The clonotype was recovered from an adult in good health. The source material was peripheral blood, sampled on day 0 of AZD1222 vaccination. The CDR3 region has the DNA TGCGCCAGCAGCCAGGACGATCAGGGATTTGTGCGGTACTTC. Translated, it gives CASSQDDQGFVRYF.